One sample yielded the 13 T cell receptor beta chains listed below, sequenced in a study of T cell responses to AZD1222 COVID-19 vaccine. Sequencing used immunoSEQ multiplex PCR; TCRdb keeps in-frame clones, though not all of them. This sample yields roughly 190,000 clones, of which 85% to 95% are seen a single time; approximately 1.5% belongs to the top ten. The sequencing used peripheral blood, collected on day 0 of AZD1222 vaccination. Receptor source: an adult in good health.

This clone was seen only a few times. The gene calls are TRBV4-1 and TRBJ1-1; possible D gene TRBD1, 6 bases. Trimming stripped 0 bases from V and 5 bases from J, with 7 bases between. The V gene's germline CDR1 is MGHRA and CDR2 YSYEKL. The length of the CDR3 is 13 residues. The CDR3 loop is CASSQDQGTEAFF. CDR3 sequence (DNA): TGCGCCAGCAGCCAAGACCAGGGGACTGAAGCTTTCTTT.

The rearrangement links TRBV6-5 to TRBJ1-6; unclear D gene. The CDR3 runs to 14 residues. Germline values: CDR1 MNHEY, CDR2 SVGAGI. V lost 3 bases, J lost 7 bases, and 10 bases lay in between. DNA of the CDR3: TGTGCCAGCAGTTATTACAGCAGAAATTCACCCCTCCACTTT. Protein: CASSYYSRNSPLHF.

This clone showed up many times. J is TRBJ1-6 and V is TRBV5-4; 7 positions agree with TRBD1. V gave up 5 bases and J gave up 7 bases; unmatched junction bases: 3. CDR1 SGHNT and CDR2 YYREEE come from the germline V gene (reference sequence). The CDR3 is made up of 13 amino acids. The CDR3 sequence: CASRAGGNSPLHF. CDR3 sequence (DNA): TGTGCCAGCAGGGCAGGGGGAAATTCACCCCTCCACTTT.

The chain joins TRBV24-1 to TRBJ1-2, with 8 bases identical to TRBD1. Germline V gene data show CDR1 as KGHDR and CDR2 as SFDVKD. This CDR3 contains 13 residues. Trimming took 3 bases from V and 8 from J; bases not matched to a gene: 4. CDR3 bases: TGTGCCACCAGTGATGTTGGGACAGGCGGCTACACCTTC. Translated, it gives CATSDVGTGGYTF.

CDR3 in amino acids: CASSQDRGLYEQYF. The DNA for the CDR3 is TGTGCCAGCAGCCAAGACAGGGGGCTCTACGAGCAGTACTTC. The rearrangement joins TRBV4-2 to TRBJ2-7; TRBD1 matches 8 bases. V lost 0 bases to trimming and J lost 3 bases; unmatched junction nucleotides: 1. Germline CDR1 LGHNA, CDR2 YNFKEQ. The CDR3 totals 14 residues.

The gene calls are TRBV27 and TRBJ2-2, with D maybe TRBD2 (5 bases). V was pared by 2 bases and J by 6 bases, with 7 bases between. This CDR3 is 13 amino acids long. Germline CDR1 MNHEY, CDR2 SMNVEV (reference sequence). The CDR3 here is CASSLDGAGELFF. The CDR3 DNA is TGTGCCAGCAGTTTAGACGGGGCCGGGGAGCTGTTTTTT.

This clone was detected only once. This CDR3 reads CASSPPGNTEAFF. The DNA for the CDR3 is TGTGCCAGCAGCCCACCCGGTAACACTGAAGCTTTCTTT. This rearrangement joins TRBV3-1 (or the pseudogene TRBV3-2) to TRBJ1-1; D is ambiguous. The V gene's germline CDR1 is LGHDT and CDR2 YNNKEL (reference sequence). Trimming pared 4 bases from V and 2 bases from J, leaving 8 bases between. The CDR3 is 13 amino acids.

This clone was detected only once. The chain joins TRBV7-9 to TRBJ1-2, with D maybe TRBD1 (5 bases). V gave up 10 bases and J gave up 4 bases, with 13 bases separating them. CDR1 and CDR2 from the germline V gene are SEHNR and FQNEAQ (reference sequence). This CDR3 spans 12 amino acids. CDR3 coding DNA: TGTGCCATCGACAGAGGCCTCTATGGCTACACCTTC. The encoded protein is CAIDRGLYGYTF.

The CDR3 loop reads CASREGTVGPYEQYF. The CDR3 region has the DNA TGCGCCAGCAGAGAAGGGACGGTCGGGCCCTACGAGCAGTACTTC. The chain joins TRBV10-2 to TRBJ2-7, with D perhaps assigned TRBD1 or TRBD2 (5 bases each). Between the trimmed V and J ends, which lost 6 bases and 2 bases, there was a span of 17 bases. The CDR3 length is 15 residues. CDR1 WSHSY and CDR2 SAAADI come from the germline V gene.

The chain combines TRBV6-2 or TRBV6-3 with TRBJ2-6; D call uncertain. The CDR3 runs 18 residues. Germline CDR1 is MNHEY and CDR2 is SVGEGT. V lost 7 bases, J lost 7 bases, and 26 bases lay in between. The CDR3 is CASTPETVSLPRANVLTF. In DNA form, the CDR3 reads TGTGCCAGCACCCCGGAGACGGTCTCCCTCCCTCGAGCCAACGTCCTGACTTTC.

CDR3 sequence (DNA): TGTGCCAGCAGCGACCGGGACAGCCCCCTCTATGGCTACACCTTC. As protein: CASSDRDSPLYGYTF. The rearrangement links TRBV9 to TRBJ1-2, with 7 positions matching TRBD1. The J segment lost 4 bases and the V segment lost 3 bases, leaving 9 bases of the junction unmatched. The CDR3 loop spans 15 amino acids. Germline CDR1 is SGDLS and CDR2 is YYNGEE.

For the CDR3, the DNA is TGTGCCACCAGTGATTTTCAGCCCCAGCATTTT. Protein product: CATSDFQPQHF. The chain has TRBV24-1 and TRBJ1-5, with D uncertain. CDR1 is KGHDR and CDR2 is SFDVKD in the germline V gene. This CDR3 is 11 amino acids long. V was shortened by 1 base and J by 6 bases, with 0 bases between the two germline ends.

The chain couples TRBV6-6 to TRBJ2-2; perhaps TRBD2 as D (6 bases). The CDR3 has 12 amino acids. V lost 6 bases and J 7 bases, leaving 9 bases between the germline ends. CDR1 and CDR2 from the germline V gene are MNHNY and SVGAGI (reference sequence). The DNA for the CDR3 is TGTGCCAGCAGCCGGGACTTCGGGGAGCTGTTTTTT. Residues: CASSRDFGELFF.